Below, 8 T cell receptor beta chains from the same sample are listed, as sequenced in a study of T cells in localized non-small cell lung cancer (dated by TCRdb to 2019 to 2021). Library construction relied on the immunoSEQ multiplex PCR assay. TCRdb limited this immuneACCESS table to in-frame rearrangements with V and J called. A share of clones is missing; checked studies link under half to unresolved V genes, and the rest is unexplained. The sample has 20,000 to 25,000 clones on record, approximately 90% of them singletons. Clones ranked in the top ten supply 6.9% of the sample. Here the sequenced sample was peripheral blood, taken before any cancer treatment. The receptor set was obtained from a woman between 35 and 75 years old with stage I lung adenocarcinoma.

The J gene is TRBJ1-6, the V gene TRBV28, with unresolved D. The CDR3 totals 18 residues. Trimming cost V 6 bases and J 10 bases, with 28 bases left between them. CDR1 and CDR2 (germline): MDHEN, SYDVKM. CDR3 nucleotides: TGTGCCAGCAGCCTGAGTAGTGAGGTTTGGGCGAGTGGATCACCCCTCCACTTT. It is translated as CASSLSSEVWASGSPLHF. Full variable domain (missing parts from reference TRBV28 and TRBJ1-6): DVKVTQSSRYLVKRTGEKVFLECVQDMDHENMFWYRQDPGLGLRLIYFSYDVKMKEKGDIPEGYSVSREKKERFSLILESASTNQTSMYLCASSLSSEVWASGSPLHFGNGTRLTVT.

The gene calls are TRBV5-6 and TRBJ2-7, with D possibly being TRBD1 (5 bases). V lost 6 bases and J 3 bases, leaving 19 bases between the germline ends. The CDR3 has 15 residues. Per germline, CDR1 SGHDT and CDR2 YYEEEE. CDR3 sequence: CASTLGRVGDYEQYF. The DNA for the CDR3 is TGTGCCAGCACCCTAGGACGGGTAGGGGACTACGAGCAGTACTTC.

The V gene is TRBV18, the J gene TRBJ2-7; no definite D call. Trimming left V 6 bases short and J 2 bases short, with 11 bases between. The CDR3 length is 13 residues. Germline CDR1 reads KGHSH; CDR2 reads LQKENI. This CDR3 reads CASSDQPAYEQYF. The CDR3 nucleotides read TGTGCCAGCTCCGACCAGCCGGCCTACGAGCAGTACTTC.

This chain uses TRBV6-1 with TRBJ2-1; 7 bases line up with TRBD1. V was clipped by 6 bases and J by 4 bases; unmatched bases: 6. The CDR3 length is 14 residues. The germline CDR1 and CDR2 sequences are MNHNS and SASEGT. CDR3 in amino acids: CASRGDSRYNEQFF. The CDR3, as DNA: TGTGCCAGCAGGGGGGACAGTCGGTACAATGAGCAGTTCTTC.

The rearrangement joins TRBV5-6 to TRBJ2-1, with D tentatively TRBD1 (5 bases). The CDR3 has 16 amino acids. Germline V gives CDR1 SGHDT, CDR2 YYEEEE. The V end lost 4 bases, the J end lost 6 bases, and 20 bases lay between the germline ends. The DNA of the CDR3 is TGTGCCAGCAGCACGCAGGGATCAGGATGGTTCAATGAGCAGTTCTTC. This translates into CASSTQGSGWFNEQFF.

The rearrangement joins TRBV5-1 to TRBJ1-1, with TRBD1 matching 7 bases. CDR3 length: 15 amino acids. CDR1 is SGHRS, CDR2 YFSETQ, per germline. Trimming cost V 4 bases and J 1 base; bases outside gene matches: 7. Written as DNA, the CDR3 is TGCGCCAGCAGCCAGCGGAGGACAGGGAACACTGAAGCTTTCTTT. This encodes CASSQRRTGNTEAFF.

The genes are TRBV18 and TRBJ1-1, with D possibly TRBD1 on 6 matching bases. CDR1 is KGHSH and CDR2 is LQKENI in the germline V gene. The length of the CDR3 is 13 residues. Trimming took 6 bases from V and 8 from J, leaving 16 bases between them. The CDR3 DNA reads as TGTGCCAGCTCTTCAGGCGGGACACGGGAAGCTTTCTTT. As protein: CASSSGGTREAFF. Full variable domain (rest looked up from reference TRBV18 and TRBJ1-1): NAGVMQNPRHLVRRRGQEARLRCSPMKGHSHVYWYRQLPEEGLKFMVYLQKENIIDESGMPKERFSAEFPKEGPSILRIQQVVRGDSAAYFCASSSGGTREAFFGQGTRLTVV.

The chain carries TRBV19 and TRBJ2-2; TRBD1 matches at 11 bases. CDR3 length: 17 residues. V lost 5 bases, J lost 3 bases, and 8 bases stayed unmatched. CDR1 is LNHDA, CDR2 SQIVND, per germline (reference sequence). The CDR3 sequence: CASSPHRDRGYTGELFF. The CDR3 DNA reads TGTGCCAGTAGTCCGCACCGGGACAGGGGGTACACCGGGGAGCTGTTTTTT. Full variable domain (outside the CDR3, taken from reference TRBV19 and TRBJ2-2): DGGITQSPKYLFRKEGQNVTLSCEQNLNHDAMYWYRQDPGQGLRLIYYSQIVNDFQKGDIAEGYSVSREKKESFPLTVTSAQKNPTAFYLCASSPHRDRGYTGELFFGEGSRLTVL.